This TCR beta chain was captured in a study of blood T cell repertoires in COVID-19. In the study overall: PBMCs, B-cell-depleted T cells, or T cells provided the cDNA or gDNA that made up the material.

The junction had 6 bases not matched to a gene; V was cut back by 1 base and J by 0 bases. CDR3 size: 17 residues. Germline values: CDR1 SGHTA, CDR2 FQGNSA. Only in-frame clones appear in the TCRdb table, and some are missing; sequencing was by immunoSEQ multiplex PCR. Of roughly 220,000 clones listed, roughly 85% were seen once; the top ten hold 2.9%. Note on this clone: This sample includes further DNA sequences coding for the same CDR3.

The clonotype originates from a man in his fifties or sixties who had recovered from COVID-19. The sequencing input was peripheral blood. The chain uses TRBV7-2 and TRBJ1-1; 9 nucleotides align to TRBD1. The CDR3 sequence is CASSLGGTGPMNTEAFF. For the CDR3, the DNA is TGTGCCAGCAGCTTAGGGGGGACAGGGCCCATGAACACTGAAGCTTTCTTT.